This T cell receptor (beta chain) is from a study of T-cell reconstitution after alpha-beta-depleted transplantation in children. Study outcomes and limitations: It was surviving recipient T cells and thymic progenitors that gave some patients high TCRbeta diversity at day 60. By one year post-transplant, T-cell counts and diversity largely arose from T cells that were newly produced. In patients about two months after transplant, alpha-beta T cells reportedly arose from several hundred expanded graft clones.

The TCRbeta library incorporated unique molecular identifiers. TCRdb used MiXCR to reprocess the PCR reads, holding one entry per CDR3 protein. The data show 480,000 or so distinct CDR3 sequences, roughly a tenth seen once. The sample holds many counts of this clonotype. Its specificity is unknown. CDR1 and CDR2 from the germline V gene are DFQATT and SNEGSKA (reference sequence). The CDR3 consists of 13 residues. V was shortened by 6 bases and J by 0 bases, with 9 bases between the two germline ends. This clonotype was sampled from a child aged 2-9 years with inherited bone marrow failure, due to receive a stem cell transplant. The material was PBMCs, obtained before TCRalphabeta/CD19-depleted stem cell transplant. The chain is built from TRBV20-1 and TRBJ1-3; a weak D match, TRBD1 (5 bases). CDR3 protein: CSAQDGSGNTIYF. Written as DNA, the CDR3 is TGCAGTGCACAGGACGGCTCTGGAAACACCATATATTTT.